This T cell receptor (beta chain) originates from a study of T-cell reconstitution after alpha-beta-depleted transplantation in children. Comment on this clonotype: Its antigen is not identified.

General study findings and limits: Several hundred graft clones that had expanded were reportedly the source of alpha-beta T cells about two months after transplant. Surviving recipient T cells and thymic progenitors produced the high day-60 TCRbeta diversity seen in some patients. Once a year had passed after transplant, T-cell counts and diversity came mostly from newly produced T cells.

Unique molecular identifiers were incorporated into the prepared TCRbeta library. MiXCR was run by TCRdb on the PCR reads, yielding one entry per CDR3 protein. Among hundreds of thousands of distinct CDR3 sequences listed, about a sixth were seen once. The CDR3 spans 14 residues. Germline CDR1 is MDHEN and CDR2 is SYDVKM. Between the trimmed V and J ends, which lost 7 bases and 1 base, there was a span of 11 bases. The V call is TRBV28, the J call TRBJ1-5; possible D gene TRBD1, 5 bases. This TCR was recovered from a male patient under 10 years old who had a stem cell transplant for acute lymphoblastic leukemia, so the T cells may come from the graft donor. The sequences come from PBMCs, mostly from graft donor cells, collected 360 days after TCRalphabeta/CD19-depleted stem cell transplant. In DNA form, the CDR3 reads TGTGCCAGCAAGGAGCAGGGAAGCAATCAGCCCCAGCATTTT. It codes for CASKEQGSNQPQHF. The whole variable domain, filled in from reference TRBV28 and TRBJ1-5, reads DVKVTQSSRYLVKRTGEKVFLECVQDMDHENMFWYRQDPGLGLRLIYFSYDVKMKEKGDIPEGYSVSREKKERFSLILESASTNQTSMYLCASKEQGSNQPQHFGDGTRLSIL.